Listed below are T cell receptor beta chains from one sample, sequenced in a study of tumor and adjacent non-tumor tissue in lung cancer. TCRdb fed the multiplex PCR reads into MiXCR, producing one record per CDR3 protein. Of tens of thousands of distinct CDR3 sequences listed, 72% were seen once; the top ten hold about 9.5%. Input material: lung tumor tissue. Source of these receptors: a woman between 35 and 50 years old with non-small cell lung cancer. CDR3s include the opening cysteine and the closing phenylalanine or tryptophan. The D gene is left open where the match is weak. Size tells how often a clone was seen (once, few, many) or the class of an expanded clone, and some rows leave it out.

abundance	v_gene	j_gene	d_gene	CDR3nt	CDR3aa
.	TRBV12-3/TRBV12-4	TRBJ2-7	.	TGTGCCGGCAGTTCGCACACAAGGACCTACGAGCAGTACTTC	CAGSSHTRTYEQYF
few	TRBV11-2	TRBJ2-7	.	TGTGCCAGCGGTGGGAACTCCTACGAGCAGTATTTC	CASGGNSYEQYF
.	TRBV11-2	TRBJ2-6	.	TGTGCCAGCAGCTTATTCCTAGCGTGGGGACGTGGAGCCAACGTTCTGACTTTC	CASSLFLAWGRGANVLTF
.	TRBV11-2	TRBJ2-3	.	TGTGCCAGCGTGGGGGACGTGGGGGCTGGGGATACGCAGTATTTT	CASVGDVGAGDTQYF
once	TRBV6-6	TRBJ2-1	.	TGTGCCAGCAGTTTTAGTGGGAGCCTAGAGCAGTTCTTC	CASSFSGSLEQFF
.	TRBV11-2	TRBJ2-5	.	TGTGCCAGCAACTTGGACCTAGCGACTGGGGGGACCCAGTACTTC	CASNLDLATGGTQYF
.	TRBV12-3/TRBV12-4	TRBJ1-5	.	TGTGCCAACAGTTCCCTAGGCCTCAATCAGCCCCAACATTTT	CANSSLGLNQPQHF
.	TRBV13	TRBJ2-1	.	TGTACCAGCAGCTACTCTGCCCCGTGGGAGCAGTTCTTT	CTSSYSAPWEQFF
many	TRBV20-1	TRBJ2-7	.	TGCAGTGCTAGGGACCCCTGGGACACCTACGAGCAGTACTTC	CSARDPWDTYEQYF
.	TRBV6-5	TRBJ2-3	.	TGTGTCAGCACCATGGACCGAACCTCCGATACGCAGTATTTT	CVSTMDRTSDTQYF
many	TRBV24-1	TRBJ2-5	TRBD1	TGTGCCACCAGTGACCCGACAGGGTCAGAGACCCAGTACTTC	CATSDPTGSETQYF
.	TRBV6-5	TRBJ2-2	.	TGTGCAACCAGGTCGCAGGGTTCGAACACCTGGGAGCTGTTTTTT	CATRSQGSNTWELFF
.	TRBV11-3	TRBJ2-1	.	TGCGCAAGCAGCCCAAGGCCTAGGTGCTCCTACAATGAGCAGTTCTTC	CASSPRPRCSYNEQFF
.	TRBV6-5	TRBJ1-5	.	TGTGCCAGCAATTACACTACGGGAGCCGATCAGCCCCAGCATTTT	CASNYTTGADQPQHF
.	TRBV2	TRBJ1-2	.	TGTGCCAGCAGGATGGACACCTATGGCTACACCTTC	CASRMDTYGYTF
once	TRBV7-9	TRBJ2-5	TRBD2	TGTGCCTGCAACTTAGCGCAAGGACTAGCAAAAGAGACCCAGTACTTC	CACNLAQGLAKETQYF
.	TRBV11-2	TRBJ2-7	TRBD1	TGTACCAGTAACCCGGGACAGGGGGCCTACGAGCAGTACTTC	CTSNPGQGAYEQYF
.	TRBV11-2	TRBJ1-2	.	TGTGCCAGCAGCCAATACGAGACAGGATTAAGAGGCTACACCTTC	CASSQYETGLRGYTF
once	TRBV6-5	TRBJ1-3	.	TGTGCCAGCAGTCGACAGAGTTCTGGAAACACCTTATATTTT	CASSRQSSGNTLYF
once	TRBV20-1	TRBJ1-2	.	TGCAATGCTAGCCCCTCCTATCCGGACGGGGGGCAGGGAGGCTATGGCTACACCTTC	CNASPSYPDGGQGGYGYTF
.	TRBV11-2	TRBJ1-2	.	TGTGCCAGCAGCTTAGCGTCCGCGGGAGCCTATGGCTACACCTTC	CASSLASAGAYGYTF
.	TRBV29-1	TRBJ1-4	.	TGTAGCGTTGAAGGGGGGGCGGATGCAACTAATGAAAAACTGTTTTTT	CSVEGGADATNEKLFF
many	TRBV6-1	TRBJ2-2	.	TGTGCCAGCAGTGAACAATCGAACACCGGGGAGCTGTTTTTT	CASSEQSNTGELFF
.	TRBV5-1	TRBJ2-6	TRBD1	TGCGCCAACAGCCTCAGGGGGCAGTTTTCTGGGGCCAACGTCCTGACTTTC	CANSLRGQFSGANVLTF
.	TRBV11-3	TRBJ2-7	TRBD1	TGTGCCAGCAGCTCGATATTGGACAGGGGCGGATACGAGCAGTATTTC	CASSSILDRGGYEQYF
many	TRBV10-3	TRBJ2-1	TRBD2	TGTGCCATCAGTGTATCCCTAGCGGACAATGAGCAGTTCTTC	CAISVSLADNEQFF
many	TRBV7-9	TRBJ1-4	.	TGTGCCAGCAGCACACCCGGGACGGAGAATGAAAAACTGTTTTTT	CASSTPGTENEKLFF
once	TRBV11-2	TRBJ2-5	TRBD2	TGTACCAGCAGCCAAGGGCGGGAGAGACAGTACTTC	CTSSQGRERQYF
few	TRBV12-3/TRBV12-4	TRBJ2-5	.	TGTGCCAGTGGTTTTCCTCAGGGAAGGCGAGAGACCCAGTACTTC	CASGFPQGRRETQYF
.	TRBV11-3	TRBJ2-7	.	TGTGCCAACAGTCCGGGGACGGGGAGCGGTGAGCAGTACTTC	CANSPGTGSGEQYF
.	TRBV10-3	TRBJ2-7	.	TGTGCCATCACTCCCTCCGGGAGACCTGAGCAGTACTTC	CAITPSGRPEQYF
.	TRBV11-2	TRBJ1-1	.	TGTGCCAACAGCCGACACTCCAACACTGAAGCTTTCTTT	CANSRHSNTEAFF
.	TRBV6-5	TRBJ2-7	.	TGTACCAGCGGTTACTCGATGAGGACACCCGTTGGGATGCAGTACTTC	CTSGYSMRTPVGMQYF
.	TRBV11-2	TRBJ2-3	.	TGTGCCAGTAGCTTAGCCTCCCATGGTAGCATAGATACGCAGTATTTT	CASSLASHGSIDTQYF
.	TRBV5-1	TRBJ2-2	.	TGCGCCAGCAGCTTGCGGTATGAGACCAGGGAGCTGTTTTTT	CASSLRYETRELFF
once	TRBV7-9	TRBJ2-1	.	TGTGCCAGCAGCACCTCGTTGGGGAGAGGGGTCTTCCCTGAGGTTAAGTCCTACAATGGGCAGTTCTTC	CASSTSLGRGVFPEVKSYNGQFF
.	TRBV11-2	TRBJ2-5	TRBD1	TGTCCCAGTACCAGATTCGGACAGGCACAAGAGACCCAGTACTTC	CPSTRFGQAQETQYF
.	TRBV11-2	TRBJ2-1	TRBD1	TGCGCCAGCAGCCAGGGACAGAATAGCAATGAGCAATTCTTC	CASSQGQNSNEQFF
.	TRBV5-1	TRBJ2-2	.	TGCGCCAGCAGCATGTGGGTTGGCGCCGGGGAGCTGTTTTTT	CASSMWVGAGELFF
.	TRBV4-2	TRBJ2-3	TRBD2	TGTGCCAGCAGCCAGGATTTGATAACTAGCGGTTCCACAGATACGCAGTATTTT	CASSQDLITSGSTDTQYF
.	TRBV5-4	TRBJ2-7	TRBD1	TGTGCCAGCAACTCGAGACAGGGGAGTTCCTACGAGCAGTACTTC	CASNSRQGSSYEQYF
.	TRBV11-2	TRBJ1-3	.	TGTACCAGCAGCGCGAGTTCAGGGACTATTGGAAACACCATATATTTT	CTSSASSGTIGNTIYF
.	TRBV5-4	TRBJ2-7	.	TGTACCAGCAGCCTCCCGACCGACTACTACGAGCAGTACTTC	CTSSLPTDYYEQYF
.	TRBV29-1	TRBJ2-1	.	TGTAGCGTCCAGACATGGGGTTACAATGAGCAGTTCTTC	CSVQTWGYNEQFF
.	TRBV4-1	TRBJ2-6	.	TGCGCCAGCAGCCAAGCGGTGGGGGACGGGGCCAACATCCTGACTTTC	CASSQAVGDGANILTF
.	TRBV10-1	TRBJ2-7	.	TGCGCCAGTAGTGAGGGAAATGGCTACGAGCGGTACTTC	CASSEGNGYERYF
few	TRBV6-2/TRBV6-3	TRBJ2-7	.	TGTGCCAGCAGTTATCCCAGGGGCACTGGTTACGTGCAGTACTTC	CASSYPRGTGYVQYF
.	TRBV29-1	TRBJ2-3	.	TGCAGCATGGACGCAGGGTCATATACGCAGTATTTT	CSMDAGSYTQYF
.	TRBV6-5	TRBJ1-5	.	TGTGCCACGCACCCCGTGGGGATAAATCAGCCCCAGCATTTT	CATHPVGINQPQHF
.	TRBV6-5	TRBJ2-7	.	TGTGCCAGCACGGCGGCGAGTGCCTACGAGCAGTACTTC	CASTAASAYEQYF
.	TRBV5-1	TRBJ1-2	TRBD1	TGCGCCAGCAGCGTGATAGGGGGCGCAGACTATGGCTACACCTTC	CASSVIGGADYGYTF
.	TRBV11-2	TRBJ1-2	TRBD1	TGTGCCAGGAGCCCGACGGACAGGAGCATACAAGGCTACACCTTC	CARSPTDRSIQGYTF
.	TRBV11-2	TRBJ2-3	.	TGTACCAGCAGTCGCACGGGCACGGACAGTACGCAGTTTTTT	CTSSRTGTDSTQFF
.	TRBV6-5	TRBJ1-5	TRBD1	TGTACCAGCAGTCAATACAGGGGGACCGGGCAGCCCCAGCATTTT	CTSSQYRGTGQPQHF